The T cell receptor beta chain under discussion was sequenced for a study of cytomegalovirus exposure and HLA in healthy donors. On the study more broadly: In a previous analysis, nearly 120 million unique TCR beta sequences were found from 170 million or so T cells. Study outcomes and limitations: Data from an earlier analysis indicated that most TCR beta V segments were productive either about 87% or about 30% of the time. Cytomegalovirus association was listed for about 150 TCR beta chains. Donor immune exposure was known only as CMV serostatus.

About this clone: Antigen: not known.

This CDR3 has 15 residues. Trimming cost V 6 bases and J 3 bases; bases outside gene matches: 10. The germline V gene has CDR1 SGDLS and CDR2 YYNGEE. Amplification used 60 Vbeta primers and 13 Jbeta primers. Only in-frame clones appear in the TCRdb table, and some are missing; sequencing was by immunoSEQ multiplex PCR. The sample includes about 130,000 clones, roughly 78% of them seen just once. Sequences were obtained from PBMCs. The receptor comes from a man aged 25 to 40 in good health and CMV-seronegative. The genes are TRBV9 and TRBJ1-1; 8 bases line up with TRBD1. The chain's CDR3 is CASTASTGGHTEAFF. The CDR3, as DNA: TGTGCCAGCACCGCCTCCACAGGGGGGCACACTGAAGCTTTCTTT.